These 19 T cell receptor beta chains were sequenced from one sample in a study of T cells in Graves' hyperthyroidism and ophthalmopathy. TCR beta CDR3 sequences were amplified from RNA transcripts. During a first-round RT-PCR of the TCR CDR3, the HTBI primer set was used. A single record per CDR3 protein comes from TCRdb applying MiXCR to the multiplex PCR reads. Found here are some 560,000 distinct CDR3 sequences, roughly 14% of them singletons; the top ten hold around 6.6%. The sample taken for sequencing was blood. The receptors were sampled from a woman in her twenties or thirties with Graves' hyperthyroidism.

This clonotype was counted many times. V gene TRBV20-1 combines with J gene TRBJ2-5, with no clear D. V lost 5 bases, J lost 5 bases, and 12 bases lay in between. There are 12 residues in the CDR3. Germline lookup yields CDR1 DFQATT and CDR2 SNEGSKA (reference sequence). For the CDR3, the DNA is TGCAGTGCTCAATCCGGGTCCGAGACCCAGTACTTC. This encodes CSAQSGSETQYF.

This clonotype was detected many times. The chain links TRBV3-1 to TRBJ2-7; TRBD1 might be the D (6 bases). The CDR3 covers 14 residues. V lost 4 bases to trimming and J lost 7 bases, with 17 bases between them. Germline V gene data show CDR1 as LGHDT and CDR2 as YNNKEL (reference sequence). CDR3 sequence (DNA): TGTGCCAGCAGCCTTACGGGACACACGATAGAGCAGTACTTC. This encodes CASSLTGHTIEQYF.

The chain links TRBV12-3 or TRBV12-4 to TRBJ1-3; no definite D call. CDR3 length: 16 residues. The V end was cut by 0 bases, the J end by 0 bases, with 9 bases between. The CDR3 sequence is CASSLALSVSGNTIYF. The DNA of the CDR3 is TGTGCCAGCAGTTTAGCTCTTTCAGTCTCTGGAAACACCATATATTTT.

A few counts support this clonotype. This chain joins TRBV10-2 and TRBJ2-2, with TRBD2 matching over 9 bases. V shed 5 bases and J 9 bases; nucleotides not matched to a gene: 13. Germline V gene lookup returns CDR1 WSHSY and CDR2 SAAADI. The CDR3 loop spans 16 amino acids. CDR3 loop: CASSLPGAGGRRELFF. The CDR3 bases are TGCGCCAGCAGTCTTCCTGGAGCGGGAGGACGTCGGGAGCTGTTTTTT.

This clonotype turned up a few times. J is TRBJ2-1 and V is TRBV25-1, with 7 bases matching TRBD2. V lost 3 bases, J lost 7 bases, and 9 bases stayed unmatched. The germline gives CDR1 MGHDK, CDR2 SYGVNS. This CDR3 comprises 15 residues. CDR3 residues: CASSDPGRFKNEQFF. The CDR3 DNA reads TGTGCCAGCAGTGATCCCGGGAGGTTTAAGAATGAGCAGTTCTTC.

This chain joins TRBV18 and TRBJ1-1, with 9 bases identical to TRBD1. This CDR3 comprises 15 residues. The V and J ends lost 2 bases and 3 bases, in that order; junction bases with no gene match: 4. CDR1 and CDR2 from the germline V gene are KGHSH and LQKENI. CDR3 in amino acids: CASSPGTGQDTEAFF. The CDR3 nucleotides are TGTGCCAGCTCACCAGGGACAGGGCAGGACACTGAAGCTTTCTTT.

This clonotype occurred many times. J is TRBJ2-5 and V is TRBV28, with TRBD2 matching over 15 bases. The CDR3 loop spans 18 amino acids. Per germline, CDR1 MDHEN and CDR2 SYDVKM. V shed 2 bases, J shed 6 bases, and the junction held 10 bases outside the gene matches. CDR3 region: CASSLSGLAGGSGKTQYF. CDR3 DNA sequence: TGTGCCAGCAGTTTAAGTGGACTAGCGGGAGGGAGTGGGAAGACCCAGTACTTC.

This clonotype was picked up many times. The chain has TRBV3-1 and TRBJ2-3; D is uncertain. CDR1 and CDR2 (germline): LGHDT, YNNKEL (reference sequence). Trimming took off 2 bases at V and 6 bases at J, with 9 bases between the two ends. The CDR3 loop spans 13 amino acids. CDR3 bases: TGTGCCAGCAGCCAAACCCCCGTGGATACGCAGTATTTT. This sequence encodes CASSQTPVDTQYF.

This clonotype has ten or more counts. The rearrangement joins TRBV3-1 to TRBJ2-7; 9 bases are a match to TRBD2. The CDR3 loop spans 15 amino acids. Germline-derived CDR1 and CDR2 are LGHDT and YNNKEL (reference sequence). J was trimmed by 4 bases and V by 3 bases; bases with no gene match: 7. The CDR3 sequence is CASSQALAGTYEQYF. In DNA, the CDR3 is TGTGCCAGCAGCCAGGCGCTAGCGGGAACGTACGAGCAGTACTTC.

This clonotype occurred many times. The rearrangement links TRBV18 to TRBJ2-1; 7 positions agree with TRBD2. Trimming removed 3 bases from V and 5 bases from J; junction bases left unmatched: 4. The CDR3 has 14 amino acids. From germline, CDR1 is KGHSH and CDR2 LQKENI. The CDR3 coding sequence is TGTGCCAGCTCACCCGGGACTACCAACAATGAGCAGTTCTTC. This sequence encodes CASSPGTTNNEQFF.

The J gene is TRBJ2-2, the V gene TRBV20-1; D is tentatively TRBD1 or TRBD2 (6 bases each). Germline V gene sequence: CDR1 DFQATT, CDR2 SNEGSKA (reference sequence). V lost 0 bases and J 1 base, leaving 15 bases between the germline ends. The CDR3 length is 17 residues. The CDR3 region has the DNA TGCAGTGCTAGAGATCATGGGGGGCAGCTGAACACCGGGGAGCTGTTTTTT. Its translation is CSARDHGGQLNTGELFF.

This clonotype was observed many times. The chain is built from TRBV3-1 and TRBJ2-1; a weak D match, TRBD2 (7 bases). CDR1 and CDR2 from the germline V gene are LGHDT and YNNKEL (reference sequence). This CDR3 comprises 18 residues. The V end was cut by 1 base, the J end by 4 bases, with 20 bases between. CDR3 sequence reads: CASSQVRAGEGEYNEQFF. The CDR3 coding sequence is TGTGCCAGCAGCCAAGTACGTGCGGGAGAGGGGGAATACAATGAGCAGTTCTTC.

In its sample, this clonotype was seen many times. The chain has TRBV4-2 and TRBJ2-1; a weak D match, TRBD1 (5 bases). CDR1 and CDR2 (germline): LGHNA, YNFKEQ. V was trimmed by 0 bases and J by 0 bases, leaving 12 bases between them. The CDR3 runs to 17 residues. The CDR3 protein is CASSQDSSRASYNEQFF. DNA for the CDR3: TGTGCCAGCAGCCAAGATTCTTCCAGGGCCTCCTACAATGAGCAGTTCTTC.

In this sample, this clonotype turned up many times. This chain connects TRBV3-1 to TRBJ2-3, with no clear D. V lost 4 bases, J lost 6 bases, and 11 bases lay in between. Germline CDR1 is LGHDT and CDR2 is YNNKEL (reference sequence). The CDR3 consists of 13 residues. The CDR3 spells CASSLSRRDTQYF. In nucleotides, the CDR3 is TGTGCCAGCAGCCTCTCCCGGCGCGATACGCAGTATTTT.

In its sample, this clonotype was seen a few times. The chain recombines TRBV30 with TRBJ1-6; D gene unclear. The CDR3 extends over 13 amino acids. Trimming pared 5 bases from V and 6 bases from J, leaving 11 bases between. Germline loops: CDR1 GTSNPN, CDR2 SVGIG (reference sequence). The CDR3 protein is CAWLRVRNSPLHF. CDR3 bases: TGTGCCTGGTTAAGGGTCCGTAATTCACCCCTCCACTTT.

The chain carries TRBV5-4 and TRBJ2-7; TRBD1 aligns across 11 bases. The V gene end was trimmed by 3 bases and the J gene end by 6 bases; junction bases not matched to a gene: 5. The CDR3 loop spans 14 amino acids. Per the germline V gene, CDR1 is SGHNT and CDR2 is YYREEE (reference sequence). This CDR3 is CASSSGQGDSEQYF. DNA of the CDR3: TGTGCCAGCAGCTCGGGACAGGGGGATTCCGAGCAGTACTTC.

This clonotype was seen just once. The chain links TRBV6-2 or TRBV6-3 to TRBJ2-6; no firm D call. The germline gives CDR1 MNHEY, CDR2 SVGEGT. The CDR3 is made up of 14 amino acids. V was clipped by 6 bases and J by 3 bases, with 9 bases between them. In nucleotides, the CDR3 is TGTGCCAGCAGCGACCTTTTTGGGGCCAACGTCCTGACTTTC. It yields the protein CASSDLFGANVLTF.

This clonotype turned up a few times. The V call is TRBV7-9, the J call TRBJ2-2; 10 bases line up with TRBD2. Trimming cost V 6 bases and J 2 bases; bases outside gene matches: 12. The CDR3 loop spans 18 amino acids. Germline V lookup: CDR1 SEHNR, CDR2 FQNEAQ (reference sequence). As DNA, the CDR3 is TGTGCCAGCAGACCGTCGCTAGCGGGAGCTATAAACACCGGGGAGCTGTTTTTT. It translates to CASRPSLAGAINTGELFF. The full variable domain, its missing parts supplied by reference TRBV7-9 and TRBJ2-2, is DTGVSQNPRHKITKRGQNVTFRCDPISEHNRLYWYRQTLGQGPEFLTYFQNEAQLEKSRLLSDRFSAERPKGSFSTLEIQRTEQGDSAMYLCASRPSLAGAINTGELFFGEGSRLTVL.

This clonotype showed up many times. This sequence joins TRBV5-8 and TRBJ2-1; D uncertain. Germline-derived CDR1 and CDR2 are SGHTS and YDEGEE. V was pared by 4 bases and J by 4 bases, with 9 bases between. This CDR3 comprises 13 residues. Written as DNA, the CDR3 is TGTGCCAGCAGCCCCCCCCCGTACAATGAGCAGTTCTTC. Protein sequence: CASSPPPYNEQFF.